The present TCR beta chain was sequenced within a study of OX40 agonist ivuxolimab in advanced cancers. At the level of the study: The dose-escalation cohort was approximately 80% male, with a mean age of 60 years, ranging about 23 to 90. Three patients responded partially, comprising one with hepatocellular carcinoma and two with cutaneous melanoma. General observations from the study: More expanded clones were found, on average, in CD8+ than in CD4+ T cells.

Worth noting for this clone: Its specificity is unknown.

Autoimmune disease history or systemic immunosuppression excluded patients. Repertoires were generated with immunoSEQ multiplex PCR, while TCRdb's copy carries only in-frame clones and drops some. The data contain about 78,000 clones, about 91% of them seen just once; the ten biggest clones take up 2.5% to 3%. This TCR was sampled from an adult with an advanced solid tumor such as melanoma, head and neck, liver or kidney cancer. The sequencing used CD4+ or CD8+ T cells sorted from blood, collected in a trial of the OX40 agonist ivuxolimab.

CDR3 coding DNA: TGTGCCAGCAATCCCCGTTGGGATTCACCCCTCCACTTT. Its protein is CASNPRWDSPLHF. The chain combines TRBV5-8 with TRBJ1-6; D call uncertain. Germline V lookup: CDR1 SGHTS, CDR2 YDEGEE. The CDR3 contains 13 residues. With 6 bases removed from V and 8 bases from J, the gap between germline ends came to 12 bases. The complete variable domain, with remaining parts taken from reference TRBV5-8 and TRBJ1-6, reads EAGVTQSPTHLIKTRGQQATLRCSPISGHTSVYWYQQALGLGLQFLLWYDEGEERNRGNFPPRFSGRQFPNYSSELNVNALELEDSALYLCASNPRWDSPLHFGNGTRLTVT.